This TCR beta chain was recovered during a study of patients and donors after allogeneic stem cell transplantation. TCRdb re-derived calls from the RT-PCR reads in MiXCR, one entry per CDR3 protein. The sample lists approximately 410,000 distinct CDR3 sequences, 16% seen once, with roughly 7% in the top ten. The germline gives CDR1 SEHNR, CDR2 FQNEAQ (reference sequence). This CDR3 has 15 amino acids. The ends lost 4 bases at V and 4 bases at J; junction bases unmatched: 9. This chain links TRBV7-9 with TRBJ2-5; 7 bases match TRBD2. The sample taken for sequencing was blood, either unsorted or a sorted T cell fraction (not recorded which). The receptor comes from a human donor who was either an allogeneic HSCT recipient or a stem cell or donor lymphocyte infusion donor (not recorded which). It is not recorded whose cells these are; they may come from a transplant donor. CDR3 nucleotides: TGTGCCAGCAGCTCTCCCCAGCGGGGAAGAGAGACCCAGTACTTC. This codes for CASSSPQRGRETQYF.